This paragraph covers one T cell receptor (beta chain) sequence. Its antigen is as yet unknown. The method was immunoSEQ multiplex PCR; TCRdb's version includes in-frame clones alone and lacks a portion of them. The sample lists 90,000 to 100,000 clones; approximately 90% were seen once. The data derive from a study of OX40 agonist ivuxolimab in advanced cancers. Looking at the study overall: Patients were treated with intravenous ivuxolimab, dosed at 0.01 to 10 mg/kg and infused every 2 weeks. Study-level findings and limits: In general, CD8+ T cells held more expanded clones than CD4+ did, on average. Clonal expansion was seen in CD4+ and CD8+ blood T cells by week 6 at 0.1 to 3.0 mg/kg.

Trimming took 7 bases from V and 3 from J, leaving 13 bases between them. Germline-derived CDR1 and CDR2 are LNHDA and SQIVND (reference sequence). The CDR3 runs 13 residues. The chain employs TRBV19 and TRBJ2-7; D ambiguous. This specimen was CD4+ or CD8+ T cells sorted from blood, taken in a trial of the OX40 agonist ivuxolimab. The source of this sequence is an adult with an advanced solid tumor such as melanoma, head and neck, liver or kidney cancer. The CDR3 sequence: CASMQDGGYEQYF. CDR3 nucleotides: TGTGCCAGTATGCAGGATGGCGGCTACGAGCAGTACTTC.